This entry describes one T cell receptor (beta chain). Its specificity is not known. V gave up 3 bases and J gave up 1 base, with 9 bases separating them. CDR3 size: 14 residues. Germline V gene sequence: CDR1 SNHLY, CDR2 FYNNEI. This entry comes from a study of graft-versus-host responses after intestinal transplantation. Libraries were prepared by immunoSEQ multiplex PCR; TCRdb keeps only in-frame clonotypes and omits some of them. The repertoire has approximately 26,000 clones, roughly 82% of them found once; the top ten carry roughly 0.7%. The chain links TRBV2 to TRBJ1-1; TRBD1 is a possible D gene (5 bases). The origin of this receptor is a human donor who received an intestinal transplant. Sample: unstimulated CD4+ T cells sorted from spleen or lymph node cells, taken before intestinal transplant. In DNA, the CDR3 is TGTGCCAGCAGTGAGACCACAGGGAACACTGAAGCTTTCTTT. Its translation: CASSETTGNTEAFF.